These 21 T cell receptor beta chains were sequenced from one sample in a study of T cells expressing NK-cell markers. With the 5' RACE reads reprocessed, TCRdb shows one record per CDR3 protein and no DNA. The sample has about 150,000 distinct CDR3 sequences, and its top ten clones hold about 12%. Sample: blood T cells: a sorted CD56 or NKG2C T cell subset, CD4+ or CD8+ T cells, or bulk PBMC T cells (not recorded which). These receptor sequences come from a man between 18 and 29 years old in good health.

The rearrangement links TRBV25-1 to TRBJ2-7. CDR1 and CDR2 (germline): MGHDK, SYGVNS. This CDR3 comprises 11 residues. The CDR3 protein is CASSGGMEPYF.

The J gene is TRBJ2-7, the V gene TRBV4-3. The germline CDR1 and CDR2 sequences are LGHNA and YSLEER. The length of the CDR3 is 16 residues. Here the CDR3 reads CASSQDHHELSYEQYF.

The chain links TRBV5-1 to TRBJ2-3; TCRdb picks TRBD2, but there is no DNA to check that call. CDR3 length equals 15 residues. Germline CDR1 reads SGHRS; CDR2 reads YFSETQ. Here the CDR3 reads CASSLFPAGALEQYF.

The gene calls are TRBV6-5 and TRBJ2-5; TCRdb's D gene call, TRBD2, goes unchecked for lack of DNA. The germline gives CDR1 MNHEY, CDR2 SVGAGI. The CDR3 sequence is 17 residues long. CDR3 residues: CASSYTAGLAYQETQYF.

The chain uses TRBV4-1 and TRBJ2-1; TCRdb reports TRBD2, a call that lacks DNA to check it against. The CDR3 consists of 15 residues. CDR1 is MGHRA, CDR2 YSYEKL, per germline. This CDR3 is CASSPTDWSGVEQFF.

V gene TRBV6-2 or TRBV6-3 combines with J gene TRBJ2-3; TCRdb indicates TRBD1, and absent DNA this call remains unverified. Per germline, CDR1 MNHEY and CDR2 SVGEGT. The CDR3 spans 16 residues. CDR3 loop: CASSYDGQLLTDTQYF.

This chain uses TRBV20-1 with TRBJ1-2. The V gene's germline CDR1 is DFQATT and CDR2 SNEGSKA (reference sequence). This CDR3 region has 15 residues. CDR3 loop: CSARDPAGPSYGYTF.

The chain is built from TRBV5-6 and TRBJ2-7. This CDR3 comprises 14 residues. In germline, CDR1 is SGHDT, CDR2 YYEEEE. The CDR3 sequence is CASSLLAEAYEQYF.

The genes are TRBV15 and TRBJ1-1. The length of the CDR3 is 16 residues. Germline CDR1 and CDR2: LNHNV and YYDKDF (reference sequence). CDR3 sequence: CATSRDRGYGNTEAFF.

CDR3 in amino acids: CASSQTGGGEQYF. This chain joins TRBV14 and TRBJ2-7; with no DNA, the TCRdb D assignment of TRBD1 cannot be verified. CDR3 length: 13 residues. The germline gives CDR1 SGHDN, CDR2 FVKESK.

This chain connects TRBV3-1 to TRBJ2-5. This CDR3 has 13 residues. Germline V gene data show CDR1 as LGHDT and CDR2 as YNNKEL (reference sequence). The CDR3 loop reads CASLARYQETQYF.

The V gene is TRBV24-1, the J gene TRBJ1-5. This CDR3 is built from 12 residues. Looked up from germline, CDR1 is KGHDR and CDR2 is SFDVKD. The CDR3 spells CATSDLNQPQHF.

The CDR3 loop is CASSTRWGATGPYNEQFF. The chain carries TRBV11-1 and TRBJ2-1; the TCRdb call, TRBD1, lacks DNA for checking. Germline assignment: CDR1 SGHAT and CDR2 FQDESV (reference sequence). The CDR3 covers 18 residues.

The chain employs TRBV19 and TRBJ2-7; checking the TCRdb D call of TRBD2 is not possible without DNA. This CDR3 has 13 amino acids. The germline V gene encodes CDR1 LNHDA and CDR2 SQIVND (reference sequence). The CDR3 sequence is CASSIDDYGEQYF.

The V gene is TRBV9, the J gene TRBJ2-1; TCRdb indicates TRBD2, and absent DNA this call remains unverified. Germline assignment: CDR1 SGDLS and CDR2 YYNGEE. The CDR3 contains 16 residues. The CDR3: CASSPRDYGRVNEQFF.

The CDR3 sequence is CASSELAGGSYEQYF. The chain combines TRBV6-1 with TRBJ2-7; TCRdb calls TRBD2, which cannot be checked without DNA. The V gene's germline CDR1 is MNHNS and CDR2 SASEGT. CDR3 length equals 15 residues.

The chain combines TRBV28 with TRBJ2-1. The CDR3 length is 16 residues. Germline loops: CDR1 MDHEN, CDR2 SYDVKM. CDR3 protein: CASSFLVAEPSNEQFF.

The J gene is TRBJ1-5, the V gene TRBV6-5; TCRdb's D call, TRBD1, is unchecked because there is no DNA. CDR3 length: 13 residues. From germline, CDR1 is MNHEY and CDR2 SVGAGI. CDR3 residues: CASSSGTGWPQHF.

This chain links TRBV30 with TRBJ1-1. This CDR3 comprises 15 residues. Germline V gene data show CDR1 as GTSNPN and CDR2 as SVGIG (reference sequence). The CDR3 sequence is CAWTRQGGSDTEAFF.

The gene calls are TRBV24-1 and TRBJ2-5; TCRdb lists TRBD1, though no DNA is available to test this call. Germline loops: CDR1 KGHDR, CDR2 SFDVKD. CDR3 size: 17 residues. The CDR3 protein is CATSDPPGQGLKETQYF.

The rearrangement uses TRBV24-1 and TRBJ2-5; TCRdb's assignment of TRBD1 cannot be checked, as there is no DNA. CDR3 length equals 14 residues. Germline CDR1 reads KGHDR; CDR2 reads SFDVKD. CDR3 in amino acids: CATSDWDLKETQYF.